The clone carrying this TCR beta chain was picked up many times. Trimming shortened V by 4 bases and J by 5 bases, and 16 bases separated the two germline ends. CDR3 size: 14 residues. Looked up from germline, CDR1 is SGHDT and CDR2 is YYEEEE. CDR3-region Arm-PCR and iRepertoire HTBI primers produced the TCR beta libraries. TCRdb used MiXCR to reprocess the multiplex PCR reads, holding one entry per CDR3 protein. The sample lists approximately 400,000 distinct CDR3 sequences, under 15% occurring once. The data derive from a study of regulatory T cells in long-lasting Graves disease. Time point indicated: newly diagnosed GD, antithyroid drugs for less than 3 months. Scientists built the TCR library using RNA that was extracted from PBMCs. This sample was also put to use in a study of T cells in Graves' hyperthyroidism and ophthalmopathy.

Sequenced material: peripheral blood mononuclear cells (PBMCs), taken at new diagnosis, from a patient treated with antithyroid drugs. The chain joins TRBV5-6 to TRBJ2-7, with D tentatively TRBD2 (5 bases). The TCR originated in a woman aged 25 to 39 with Graves disease. The CDR3 sequence: CASSTTGKRNEQYF. For the CDR3, the DNA is TGTGCCAGCAGCACTACGGGGAAAAGGAACGAGCAGTACTTC.